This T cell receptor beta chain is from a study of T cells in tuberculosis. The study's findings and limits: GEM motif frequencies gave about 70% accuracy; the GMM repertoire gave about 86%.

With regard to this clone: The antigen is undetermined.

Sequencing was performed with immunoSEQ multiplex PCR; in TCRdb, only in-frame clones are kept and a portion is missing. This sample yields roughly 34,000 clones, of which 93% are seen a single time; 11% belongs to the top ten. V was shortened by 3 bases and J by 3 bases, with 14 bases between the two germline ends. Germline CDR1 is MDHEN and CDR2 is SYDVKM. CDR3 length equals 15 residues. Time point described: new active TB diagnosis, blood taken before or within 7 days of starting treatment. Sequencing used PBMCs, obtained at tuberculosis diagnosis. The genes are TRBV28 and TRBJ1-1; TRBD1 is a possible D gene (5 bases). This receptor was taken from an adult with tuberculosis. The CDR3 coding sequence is TGTGCCAGCAGTTTCCCGGGACTTTTCCACACTGAAGCTTTCTTT. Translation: CASSFPGLFHTEAFF.